These T cell receptor beta chains were read from a single sample in a study of beta chain features in type 1 diabetes. TCRdb's table, derived via immunoSEQ multiplex PCR, lists solely in-frame clones and lacks some. This sample has nearly 700,000 clones, with around 15% found just once. Material for sequencing was naive CD4+ T cells from blood. These receptors were taken from a young man with type 1 diabetes. CDR3s include the opening cysteine and the closing phenylalanine or tryptophan. D genes are given only for firm matches.

TRBJ1-6	TRBV4-1	TRBD1	CASSQGRGTGDSPLHF
TRBJ2-3	TRBV9	-	CASSGRGRPTDTQYF
TRBJ1-1	TRBV2	-	CATRELNTEAFF
TRBJ1-1	TRBV5-1	-	CASSYQGYTEAFF
TRBJ1-1	TRBV20-1	-	CSARGPFEAFF
TRBJ1-5	TRBV7-2	TRBD1	CASSLVRDSYSNQPQHF
TRBJ2-1	TRBV6-5	-	CASSYSGPEGEQFF
TRBJ2-3	TRBV30	-	CAWSESGDTQYF
TRBJ2-7	TRBV5-4	-	CASSLVLGTEQYF
TRBJ2-1	TRBV5-1	TRBD2	CASSSRLAGESYNEQFF
TRBJ2-7	TRBV6-5	-	CASSYSSAEGEQYF
TRBJ2-1	TRBV6-5	-	CASSYSRGNEQFF
TRBJ1-1	TRBV5-1	TRBD1	CASSLDRGMNTEAFF
TRBJ2-1	TRBV10-3	-	CAISEPGTALFF
TRBJ2-3	TRBV10-3	TRBD1	CAISAGQGAQGDTQYF
TRBJ1-1	TRBV28	-	CASSPQDRLPEAFF
TRBJ1-1	TRBV5-1	-	CASSLPHTNTEAFF
TRBJ1-5	TRBV7-9	-	CASSLAFNKHSAGQPQHF
TRBJ1-2	TRBV4-1	-	CASSQPTQLNYGYTF
TRBJ1-1	TRBV30	TRBD1	CAWSPDRGSEAFF
TRBJ2-5	TRBV10-3	-	CAISVGPGPQETQYF
TRBJ2-3	TRBV2	TRBD1	CASSQQGTDTQYF
TRBJ1-2	TRBV5-6	-	CASSPRRTQNYGYTF
TRBJ1-1	TRBV29-1	TRBD1	CSVEDYIVTGVTGAFF
TRBJ1-5	TRBV10-2	-	CASSIDRSQPQHF
TRBJ1-1	TRBV6-5	TRBD1	CASSYSGQGNTEAFF
TRBJ1-2	TRBV7-8	-	CASSPAEGLAHYGYTF
TRBJ2-5	TRBV30	-	CAWSAAETQYF
TRBJ2-5	TRBV27	TRBD2	CASSWAAGGQETQYF
TRBJ2-1	TRBV7-3	-	CASSLTGGQSYNEQFF
TRBJ2-2	TRBV30	TRBD1	CAWSPGQGGTGELFF
TRBJ1-2	TRBV5-1	-	CASREANYGYTF
TRBJ1-3	TRBV5-4	-	CASSLAFEQGNTIYF
TRBJ2-2	TRBV7-8	-	CASSENTGELFF